The clone carrying this T cell receptor (beta chain) was seen a single time. Its antigen is unidentified. The source of the sample is a study of cytomegalovirus exposure and HLA in healthy donors. Study observations and caveats: It was confirmed in vitro that a few of the CMV-associated chains were specific for CMV antigens. Most observed TCR sequences were rare, whereas some public TCRs were detected in many donors.

There are 13 residues in the CDR3. V dropped 1 base and J dropped 8 bases, with 8 bases sitting between them. Germline CDR1 SGHVS, CDR2 FQNEAQ. Profiled with immunoSEQ multiplex PCR; TCRdb holds only in-frame clones, not every one. The sample lists about 300,000 clones; 88% were seen once. The sample was PBMCs. The TCR was taken from a woman younger than 35 in good health and CMV-seronegative. This chain joins TRBV7-8 and TRBJ1-4, with D hard to call. The CDR3 here is CASSLVPREKLFF. In DNA, the CDR3 is TGTGCCAGCAGCTTAGTGCCCCGGGAAAAACTGTTTTTT. Using reference TRBV7-8 and TRBJ1-4 for the parts outside the CDR3, the full variable domain is GAGVSQSPRYKVAKRGQDVALRCDPISGHVSLFWYQQALGQGPEFLTYFQNEAQLDKSGLPSDRFFAERPEGSVSTLKIQRTQQEDSAVYLCASSLVPREKLFFGSGTQLSVL.